The following is a T cell receptor (beta chain) sequence with its context. The data stem from a study of blood T cell repertoires in COVID-19. On the study more broadly: The United States, Italy and Spain were the sources of the acute and convalescent COVID-19 samples. Sources were T cells, B-cell-depleted T cells, or PBMCs; the material itself was cDNA or gDNA.

Per the original data handling: Reference gene primers were amplified, and this amplification served to estimate nucleated cell counts. Measured with immunoSEQ multiplex PCR; TCRdb has only the in-frame clones, and not every one. V and J calls and clone size follow that table, whereas D and trimming were derived from the DNA. The sample holds approximately 150,000 clones, about four fifths seen once. The source material was peripheral blood. The sequence was collected from a man aged 70 or older who had recovered from COVID-19.

CDR3 in amino acids: CASSLGTIRDTEAFF. Here the CDR3 DNA reads TGTGCCAGCTCACTTGGGACAATCCGGGACACTGAAGCTTTCTTT. V and J are TRBV18 and TRBJ1-1, with D tentatively TRBD1 (6 bases). Germline CDR1 KGHSH, CDR2 LQKENI. The CDR3 spans 15 residues. V lost 4 bases, J lost 3 bases, and 15 bases lay in between.